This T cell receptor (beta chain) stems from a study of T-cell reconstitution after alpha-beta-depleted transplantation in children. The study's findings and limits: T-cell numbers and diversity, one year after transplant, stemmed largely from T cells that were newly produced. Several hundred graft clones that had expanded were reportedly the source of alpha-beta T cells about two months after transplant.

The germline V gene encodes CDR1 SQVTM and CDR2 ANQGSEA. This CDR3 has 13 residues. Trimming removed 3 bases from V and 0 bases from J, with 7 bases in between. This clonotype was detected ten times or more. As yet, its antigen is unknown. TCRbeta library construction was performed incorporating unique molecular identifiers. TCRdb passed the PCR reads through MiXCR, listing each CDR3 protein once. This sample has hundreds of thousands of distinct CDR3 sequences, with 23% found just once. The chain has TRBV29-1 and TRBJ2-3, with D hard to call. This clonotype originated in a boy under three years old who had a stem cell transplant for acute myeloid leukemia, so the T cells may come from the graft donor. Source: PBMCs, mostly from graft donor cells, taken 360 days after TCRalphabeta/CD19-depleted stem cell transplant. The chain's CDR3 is CSVEEHSTDTQYF. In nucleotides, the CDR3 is TGCAGCGTTGAGGAACATAGCACAGATACGCAGTATTTT.